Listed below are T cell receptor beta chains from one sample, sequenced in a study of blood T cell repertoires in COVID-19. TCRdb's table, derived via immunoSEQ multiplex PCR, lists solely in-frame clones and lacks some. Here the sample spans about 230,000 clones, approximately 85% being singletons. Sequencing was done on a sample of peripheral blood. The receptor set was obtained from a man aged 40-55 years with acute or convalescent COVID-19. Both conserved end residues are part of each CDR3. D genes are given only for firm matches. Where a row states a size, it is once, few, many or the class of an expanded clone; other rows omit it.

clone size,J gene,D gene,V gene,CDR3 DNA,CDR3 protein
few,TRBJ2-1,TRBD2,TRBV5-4,TGTGCCAGCAGACCCGGGACTAGCGGGGGGAATGAGCAGTTCTTC,CASRPGTSGGNEQFF
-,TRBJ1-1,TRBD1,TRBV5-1,TGCGCCAGCAGCGGTACTGCCCGACAGGGACGGACTGAAGCTTTCTTT,CASSGTARQGRTEAFF
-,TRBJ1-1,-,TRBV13,TGTGCCAGCAGCTCCGGACAGATGAACACTGAAGCTTTCTTT,CASSSGQMNTEAFF
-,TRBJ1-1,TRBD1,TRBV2,TGTGCCACCTCTGTCGTGGGACAGGCGAACACTGAAGCTTTCTTT,CATSVVGQANTEAFF
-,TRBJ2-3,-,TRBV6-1,TGTGCCAGCAGTGAAGGGAGGGTGCCGACAGATACGCAGTATTTT,CASSEGRVPTDTQYF
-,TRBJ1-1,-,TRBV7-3,TGTGCCAGCAGCATTACAGTGAACACTGAAGCTTTCTTT,CASSITVNTEAFF
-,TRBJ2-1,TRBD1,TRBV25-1,TGTGCCAGCAGTGAAGGAGGGACAGGGGGATTCAATGAGCAGTTCTTC,CASSEGGTGGFNEQFF
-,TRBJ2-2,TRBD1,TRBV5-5,TGTGCCAGCAGCTCTAGATACCGGGACAGGGTGAACGGGGAGCTGTTTTTT,CASSSRYRDRVNGELFF
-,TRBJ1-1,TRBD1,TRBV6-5,TGTGCCAGCAGTCCAGGGACAGGGAAGGCCACTGAAGCTTTCTTT,CASSPGTGKATEAFF
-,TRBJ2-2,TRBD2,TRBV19,TGTGCCAGTAGGACCGGACTAGCGGTCATGGCGGGCCGCACCGGGGAGCTGTTTTTT,CASRTGLAVMAGRTGELFF
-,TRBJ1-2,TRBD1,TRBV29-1,TGCAGCGTTCCGAGGACAGGAGCAAACTATGGCTACACCTTC,CSVPRTGANYGYTF
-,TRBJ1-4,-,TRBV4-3,TGCGCCAGCAGTCAAGAGTGGGGCAGAACTAATGAAAAACTGTTTTTT,CASSQEWGRTNEKLFF
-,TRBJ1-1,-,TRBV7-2,TGTGCCAGCAGCTTATTCCTGCCCGGGGGAGGCACTGAAGCTTTCTTT,CASSLFLPGGGTEAFF
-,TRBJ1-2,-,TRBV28,TGTGCCAGCAGTTCAACTCCCCACATGGGACTTGGCTACACCTTC,CASSSTPHMGLGYTF
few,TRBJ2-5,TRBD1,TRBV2,TGTGCCAGCAGTGCCTGGACAGGGAAGGGGGAGACCCAGTACTTC,CASSAWTGKGETQYF
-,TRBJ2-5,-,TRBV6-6,TGTGCCAGCACCTTACGGGACTCGGAGACCCAGTACTTC,CASTLRDSETQYF
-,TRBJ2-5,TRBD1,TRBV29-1,TGCAGCGCCTACGGAGGACAGGGGCGGTGGGAGACCCAGTACTTC,CSAYGGQGRWETQYF
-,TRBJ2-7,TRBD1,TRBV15,TGTGCCACCAGCAGATTAGGACAGGGGGACGAGCAGTACTTC,CATSRLGQGDEQYF
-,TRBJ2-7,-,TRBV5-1,TGCGCCAGCAGCTCTGGCGCAGGGCCCCTTCACGAGCAGTACTTC,CASSSGAGPLHEQYF
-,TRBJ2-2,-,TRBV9,TGTGCCACTGGTTCAGGGGCGATCGGGGAGCTGTTTTTT,CATGSGAIGELFF